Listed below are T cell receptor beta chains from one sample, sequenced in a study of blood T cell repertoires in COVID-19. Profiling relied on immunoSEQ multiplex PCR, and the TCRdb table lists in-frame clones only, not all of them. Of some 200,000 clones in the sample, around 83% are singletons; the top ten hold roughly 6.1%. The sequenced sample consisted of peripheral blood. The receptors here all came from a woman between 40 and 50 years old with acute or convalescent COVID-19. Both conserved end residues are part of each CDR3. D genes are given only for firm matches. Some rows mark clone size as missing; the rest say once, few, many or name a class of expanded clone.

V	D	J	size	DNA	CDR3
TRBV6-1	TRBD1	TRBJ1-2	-	TGTGCCAGCAGTGAGACAGGGTACAGCGGCTACACCTTC	CASSETGYSGYTF
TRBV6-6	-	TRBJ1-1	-	TGTGCCAGCAGTTCGGGGACTGAAGCTTTCTTT	CASSSGTEAFF
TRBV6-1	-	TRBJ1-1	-	TGTGCCAGCAGTGAAGCGCTTGTATGGTCCGGGGAGACTGAAGCTTTCTTT	CASSEALVWSGETEAFF
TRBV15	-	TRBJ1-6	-	TGTGCCACCAGCACGCGAGGCGATTCACCCCTCCACTTT	CATSTRGDSPLHF
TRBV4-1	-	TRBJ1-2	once	TGCGCCAGCAGCCGGCCAGGGCGGTCGGAAGGCTACACCTTC	CASSRPGRSEGYTF
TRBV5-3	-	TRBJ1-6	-	TGTGCCAGAAGCTTGGCCAACAGGGTAATAAATTCACCCCTCCACTTT	CARSLANRVINSPLHF
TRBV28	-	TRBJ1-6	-	TGTGCCAGCAGTTTGTGGACGGGAAATAATTCACCCCTCCACTTT	CASSLWTGNNSPLHF
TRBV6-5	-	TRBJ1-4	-	TGTGCCAGCATTGGGAGGGGGGAGGGTGAAAAACTGTTTTTT	CASIGRGEGEKLFF
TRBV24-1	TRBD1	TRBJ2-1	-	TGTGCCACCAGTGATTCGACAGGGGGTATGGTCAATGAGCAGTTCTTC	CATSDSTGGMVNEQFF
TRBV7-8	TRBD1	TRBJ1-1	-	TGTGCCAGCAGCTTATATCCGGGACAGGGGGCGATTTCTTTCTTT	CASSLYPGQGAISFF
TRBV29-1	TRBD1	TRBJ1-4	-	TGCAGCGTTGCAGGGGGAACCCTTGAAAAACTGTTTTTT	CSVAGGTLEKLFF
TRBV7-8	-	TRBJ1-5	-	TGTGCCAGCAGCTCGTGGAGGGTCGGATCCAATCAGCCCCAGCATTTT	CASSSWRVGSNQPQHF
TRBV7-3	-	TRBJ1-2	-	TGTGCCAGCAGCTTCGTAAATGGCGGTCGCTACCCCTGTGGCTACACCTTC	CASSFVNGGRYPCGYTF
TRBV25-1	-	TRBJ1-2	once	TGTGCCAGCAGTGAATCTGAGGGAATCGGCAATCTTGGCTACACCTTC	CASSESEGIGNLGYTF
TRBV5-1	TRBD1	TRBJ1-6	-	TGCGCCAGCAGCTTGCTCACAGGGGAAGGGAATTCACCCCTCCACTTT	CASSLLTGEGNSPLHF
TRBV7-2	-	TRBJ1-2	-	TGTGCCAGCAGTCAGTCCTCCCTGTATGGCTACACCTTC	CASSQSSLYGYTF
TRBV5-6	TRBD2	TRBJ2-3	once	TGTGCCAGCAGCCCCCCACGGGGGGGGCATGCAGATACGCAGTATTTT	CASSPPRGGHADTQYF
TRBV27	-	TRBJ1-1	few	TGTGCCAGCAGCACTAGGCCCAACACTGAAGCTTTCTTT	CASSTRPNTEAFF
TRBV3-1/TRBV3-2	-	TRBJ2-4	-	TGTGCCAGCAGCCCCCCCGCGACGGGGAACATTCAGTACTTC	CASSPPATGNIQYF
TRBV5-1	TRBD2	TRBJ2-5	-	TGCGCCAGCAGCTCGGGACTAGCGGGAGAAGAGACCCAGTACTTC	CASSSGLAGEETQYF
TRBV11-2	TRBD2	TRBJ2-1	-	TGTGCCAGCAGCCAAAGACTAGCGGGATTATTGGACAATGAGCAGTTCTTC	CASSQRLAGLLDNEQFF
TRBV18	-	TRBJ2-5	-	TGTGCCAGCTCATCGGGACAATCCCAAGAGACCCAGTACTTC	CASSSGQSQETQYF
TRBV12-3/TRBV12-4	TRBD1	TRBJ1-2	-	TGTGCCAGCAGTCCCCAGGGGGTTGGCTACACCTTC	CASSPQGVGYTF
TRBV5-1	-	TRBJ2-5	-	TGCGCCAGCAGCTTGGGGTCGGGGGACCAAGAGACCCAGTACTTC	CASSLGSGDQETQYF
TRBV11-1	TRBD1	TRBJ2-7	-	TGTGCCAGCAGCCCGGGACAGGGGCTCCGGGGGCAGTACTTC	CASSPGQGLRGQYF
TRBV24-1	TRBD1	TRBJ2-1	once	TGTGCCACCAGTGGGGGTTCTATGCCGGGACAGGCTGAGCAGTTCTTC	CATSGGSMPGQAEQFF
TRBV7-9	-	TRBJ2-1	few	TGTGCCAGCAGCTTAGAAACAGGAGACTACAATGAGCAGTTCTTC	CASSLETGDYNEQFF
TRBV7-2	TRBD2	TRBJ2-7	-	TGTGCCAGCAGCTTAACTAGCGGGAGTTCGGAGCAGTACTTC	CASSLTSGSSEQYF